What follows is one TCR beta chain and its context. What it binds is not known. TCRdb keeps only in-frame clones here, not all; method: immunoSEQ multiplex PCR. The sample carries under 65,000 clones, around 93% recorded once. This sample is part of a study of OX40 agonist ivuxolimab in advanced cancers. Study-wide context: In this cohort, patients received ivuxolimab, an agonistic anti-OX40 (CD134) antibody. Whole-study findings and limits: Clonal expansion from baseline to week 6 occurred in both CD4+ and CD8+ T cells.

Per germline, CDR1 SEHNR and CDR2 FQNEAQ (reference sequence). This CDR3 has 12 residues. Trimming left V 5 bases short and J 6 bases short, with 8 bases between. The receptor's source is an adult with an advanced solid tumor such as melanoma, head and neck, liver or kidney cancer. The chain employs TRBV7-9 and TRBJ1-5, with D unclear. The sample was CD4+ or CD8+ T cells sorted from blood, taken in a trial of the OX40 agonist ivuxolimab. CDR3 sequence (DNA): TGTGCCAGCAGCCCCCAAGGTCAGCCCCAGCATTTT. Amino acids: CASSPQGQPQHF.